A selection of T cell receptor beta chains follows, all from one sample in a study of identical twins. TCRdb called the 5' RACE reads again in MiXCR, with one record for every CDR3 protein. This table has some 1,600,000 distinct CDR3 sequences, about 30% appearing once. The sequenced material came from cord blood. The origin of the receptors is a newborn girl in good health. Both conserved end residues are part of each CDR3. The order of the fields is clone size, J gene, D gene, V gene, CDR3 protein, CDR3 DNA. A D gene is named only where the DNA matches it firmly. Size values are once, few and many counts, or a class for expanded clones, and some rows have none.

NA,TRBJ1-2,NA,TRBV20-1,CSPRGDYGYTF,TGCAGTCCCCGGGGGGACTATGGCTACACCTTC
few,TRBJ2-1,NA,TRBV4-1,CASSQGGLIYNEQFF,TGCGCCAGCAGCCAAGGGGGCTTGATCTACAATGAGCAGTTCTTC
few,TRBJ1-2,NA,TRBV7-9,CASSPYGDYGYTF,TGTGCCAGCAGCCCCTACGGGGATTATGGCTACACCTTC
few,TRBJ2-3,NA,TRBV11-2,CASSLAAGGAADTQYF,TGTGCCAGCAGCTTAGCGGCTGGGGGCGCGGCAGATACGCAGTATTTT
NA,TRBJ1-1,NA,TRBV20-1,CSARDPLNTEAFF,TGCAGTGCTAGAGATCCCCTGAACACTGAAGCTTTCTTT
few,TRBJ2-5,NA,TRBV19,CASSIDGEETQYF,TGTGCCAGTAGTATAGATGGGGAAGAGACCCAGTACTTC
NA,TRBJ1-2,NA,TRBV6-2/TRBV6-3,CASSDLQAVYGYTF,TGTGCCAGCAGTGACCTACAGGCGGTCTATGGCTACACCTTC
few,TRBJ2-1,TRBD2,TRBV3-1,CASSPWASGDNEQFF,TGTGCCAGCAGCCCCTGGGCTAGCGGGGACAATGAGCAGTTCTTC
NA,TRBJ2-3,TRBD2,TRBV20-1,CSAIGTSGLTDTQYF,TGCAGTGCGATTGGGACTAGCGGGCTCACAGATACGCAGTATTTT
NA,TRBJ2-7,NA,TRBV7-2,CASSLRQASSYEQYF,TGTGCCAGCAGCTTAAGACAGGCCAGCTCCTACGAGCAGTACTTC
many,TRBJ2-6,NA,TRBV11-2,CASSLGYSGANVLTF,TGTGCCAGCAGCTTAGGGTACTCTGGGGCCAACGTCCTGACTTTC
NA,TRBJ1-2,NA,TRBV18,CASSRDTKYGYTF,TGTGCCAGCTCACGGGACACCAAGTATGGCTACACCTTC
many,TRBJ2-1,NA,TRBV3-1,CASSRRGYNEQFF,TGTGCCAGCAGTCGGAGGGGATACAATGAGCAGTTCTTC
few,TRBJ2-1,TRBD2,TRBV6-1,CASSPRLAGVSYNEQFF,TGTGCCAGCAGTCCCCGACTAGCGGGGGTCTCCTACAATGAGCAGTTCTTC
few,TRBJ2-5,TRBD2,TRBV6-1,CASTQGKVLAGGFYETQYF,TGTGCCAGCACCCAGGGGAAGGTTCTAGCGGGGGGTTTCTACGAGACCCAGTACTTC
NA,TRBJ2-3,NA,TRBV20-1,CSARAAGAPDTQYF,TGCAGTGCTAGAGCGGCGGGGGCCCCAGATACGCAGTATTTT
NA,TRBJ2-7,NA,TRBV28,CASSRIYGAPYEQYF,TGTGCCAGCAGTCGAATCTATGGGGCACCCTACGAGCAGTACTTC
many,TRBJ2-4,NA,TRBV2,CASRRGLAKNIQYF,TGTGCCAGCAGGCGGGGACTAGCCAAAAACATTCAGTACTTC
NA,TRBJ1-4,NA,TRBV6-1,CASIEHRTYNEKLFF,TGTGCCAGCATTGAACACCGGACTTATAATGAAAAACTGTTTTTT
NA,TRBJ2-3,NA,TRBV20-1,CSARVEESPGDTQYF,TGCAGTGCTAGAGTGGAGGAGAGCCCGGGGGATACGCAGTATTTT
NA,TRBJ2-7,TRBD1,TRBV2,CASTGTGHEQYF,TGTGCCAGCACCGGGACAGGGCACGAGCAGTACTTC
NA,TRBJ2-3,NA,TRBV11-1,CASNLLGEVPTDTQYF,TGTGCCAGCAACTTATTGGGAGAGGTCCCAACAGATACGCAGTATTTT
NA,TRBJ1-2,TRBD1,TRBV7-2,CASSIEPGQLYGYTF,TGTGCCAGCAGCATAGAACCGGGACAGCTGTATGGCTACACCTTC
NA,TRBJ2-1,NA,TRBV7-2,CASSHGQNYNEQSF,TGTGCCAGCAGCCACGGACAGAACTACAATGAGCAGTCCTTC
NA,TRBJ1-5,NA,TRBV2,CASSEEHPSNQPQHF,TGCGCCAGCAGTGAAGAACATCCGAGCAATCAGCCCCAGCATTTT
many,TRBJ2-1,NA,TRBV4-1,CASGLAILNEQFF,TGCGCCAGCGGGCTAGCAATTTTGAATGAGCAGTTCTTC
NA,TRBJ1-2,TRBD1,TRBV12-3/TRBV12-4,CASSLNRGQGGYTF,TGTGCCAGCAGTTTAAACAGGGGGCAAGGAGGCTACACCTTC
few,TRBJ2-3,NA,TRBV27,CASSLRRQRGVDTQYF,TGTGCCAGCAGTTTACGTAGACAGCGAGGGGTAGATACGCAGTATTTT
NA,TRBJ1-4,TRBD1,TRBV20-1,CSAREAGGEKLFF,TGCAGTGCTAGAGAGGCAGGGGGTGAAAAACTGTTTTTT
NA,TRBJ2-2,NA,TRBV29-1,CSVAKDSSTGELFF,TGCAGCGTTGCCAAGGACAGCTCAACCGGGGAGCTGTTTTTT
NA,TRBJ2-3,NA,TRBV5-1,CASSFGRVRTDTQYF,TGCGCCAGCAGCTTCGGCAGGGTGAGGACAGATACGCAGTATTTT
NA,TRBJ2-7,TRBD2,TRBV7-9,CASSLGLAGGYSYEQYF,TGTGCCAGCAGCTTGGGACTAGCGGGGGGGTACTCCTACGAGCAGTACTTC
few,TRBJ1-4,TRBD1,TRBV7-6,CASSLGDRVLGEKLFF,TGTGCCAGCAGCTTAGGGGACAGGGTCTTAGGTGAAAAACTGTTTTTT